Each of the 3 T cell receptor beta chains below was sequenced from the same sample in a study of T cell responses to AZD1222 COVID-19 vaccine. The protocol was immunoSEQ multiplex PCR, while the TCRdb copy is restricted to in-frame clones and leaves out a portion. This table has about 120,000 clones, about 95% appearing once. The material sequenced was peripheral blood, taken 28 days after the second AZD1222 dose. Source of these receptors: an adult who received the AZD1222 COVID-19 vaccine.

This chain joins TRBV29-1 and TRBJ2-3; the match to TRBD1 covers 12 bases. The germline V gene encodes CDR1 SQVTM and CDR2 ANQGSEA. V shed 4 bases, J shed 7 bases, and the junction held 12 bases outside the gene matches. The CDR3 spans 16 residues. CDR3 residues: CSVVMEGTGGLHTQYF. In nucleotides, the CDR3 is TGCAGCGTTGTTATGGAAGGGACAGGGGGCCTTCATACGCAGTATTTT.

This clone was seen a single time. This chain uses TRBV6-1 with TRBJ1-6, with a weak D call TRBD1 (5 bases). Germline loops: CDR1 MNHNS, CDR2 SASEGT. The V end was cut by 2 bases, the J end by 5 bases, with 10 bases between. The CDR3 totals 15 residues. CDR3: CASSEIGANNSPLHF. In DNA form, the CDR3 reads TGTGCCAGCAGTGAAATAGGGGCGAATAATTCACCCCTCCACTTT.

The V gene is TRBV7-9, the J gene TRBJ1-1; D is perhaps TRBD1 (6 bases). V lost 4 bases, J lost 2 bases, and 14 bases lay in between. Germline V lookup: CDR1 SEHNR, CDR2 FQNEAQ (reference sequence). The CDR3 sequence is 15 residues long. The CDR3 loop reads CASSSYDRYNTEAFF. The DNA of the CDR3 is TGTGCCAGCAGCTCCTATGACAGGTACAACACTGAAGCTTTCTTT.